A single sample gave rise to the 13 T cell receptor beta chains below, sequenced in a study of T cells expressing NK-cell markers. From its re-call of the 5' RACE reads, TCRdb lists each CDR3 protein once, without DNA. The data show about 550,000 distinct CDR3 sequences, and the top ten clones hold under 4.5%. Source material: blood T cells: a sorted CD56 or NKG2C T cell subset, CD4+ or CD8+ T cells, or bulk PBMC T cells (not recorded which). Every receptor here comes from a man younger than 35 in good health.

The chain joins TRBV6-1 to TRBJ2-3. CDR3 length: 13 amino acids. The germline V gene has CDR1 MNHNS and CDR2 SASEGT. This chain's CDR3 is CASSQRHTDTQYF.

The J gene is TRBJ2-1, the V gene TRBV5-1; absent DNA, TCRdb's TRBD2 call cannot be checked. Per germline, CDR1 SGHRS and CDR2 YFSETQ. CDR3 size: 14 residues. The CDR3 reads CASSQRTSRGEQFF.

V and J are TRBV3-1 and TRBJ2-7; without DNA, the TCRdb call of TRBD1 cannot be checked. CDR3 length: 16 residues. Germline CDR1 and CDR2: LGHDT and YNNKEL (reference sequence). CDR3 amino acids: CASSQWSGTGMSEQYF.

The chain has TRBV12-3 or TRBV12-4 and TRBJ1-4; TCRdb lists TRBD1, though no DNA is available to test this call. CDR3 length equals 13 residues. CDR3 protein: CASRDAGSEKLFF.

This chain links TRBV12-3 or TRBV12-4 with TRBJ2-3; TCRdb's D call of TRBD1 is untestable without DNA. The CDR3 is made up of 17 amino acids. The CDR3 sequence is CASSLGDRPLSTDTQYF.

The rearrangement joins TRBV6-1 to TRBJ2-5; the TCRdb D gene call, TRBD2, has no DNA to confirm it. This CDR3 has 16 amino acids. Germline assignment: CDR1 MNHNS and CDR2 SASEGT. This CDR3 is CASRLGLAGGPETQYF.

This sequence joins TRBV4-3 and TRBJ2-7; no DNA is available, so the TRBD1 call from TCRdb remains unchecked. Germline loops: CDR1 LGHNA, CDR2 YSLEER. This CDR3 contains 18 residues. The CDR3 is CASSQAPGQGALVYEQYF.

The V call is TRBV29-1, the J call TRBJ2-1; there is no DNA to check the TCRdb D call of TRBD1. The CDR3 has 13 residues. The germline V gene encodes CDR1 SQVTM and CDR2 ANQGSEA. The CDR3 loop is CSVEEGVRNEQFF.

The chain joins TRBV27 to TRBJ2-3; as DNA is missing, the TRBD2 call by TCRdb cannot be tested. The CDR3 totals 19 residues. Germline CDR1 is MNHEY and CDR2 is SMNVEV (reference sequence). CDR3 region: CASSLPPAMIGRRSYTQYF.

The chain carries TRBV11-2 and TRBJ2-4. Germline V gene data show CDR1 as SGHAT and CDR2 as FQNNGV. The CDR3 loop spans 17 amino acids. CDR3: CASSLERRVVEKNIQYF.

V is TRBV6-2 or TRBV6-3 and J is TRBJ2-1; TCRdb calls TRBD2, which cannot be checked without DNA. Germline-derived CDR1 and CDR2 are MNHEY and SVGEGT. The CDR3 runs 14 residues. The CDR3 reads CASRTSGGLNEQFF.

The rearrangement uses TRBV13 and TRBJ2-5; the TCRdb D gene call, TRBD2, has no DNA to confirm it. This CDR3 spans 13 amino acids. The germline gives CDR1 PRHDT, CDR2 FYEKMQ (reference sequence). CDR3 sequence reads: CASRAGVGETQYF. Variable domain in full (rest from reference TRBV13 and TRBJ2-5): AAGVIQSPRHLIKEKRETATLKCYPIPRHDTVYWYQQGPGQDPQFLISFYEKMQSDKGSIPDRFSAQQFSDYHSELNMSSLELGDSALYFCASRAGVGETQYFGPGTRLLVL.

The gene calls are TRBV4-2 and TRBJ2-2; no DNA is available, so the TRBD1 call from TCRdb remains unchecked. The germline CDR1 and CDR2 sequences are LGHNA and YNFKEQ. The CDR3 spans 14 residues. The CDR3 spells CASSQDRRDGELFF.